These 4 T cell receptor beta chains were sequenced from one sample in a study of fetal regulatory T cell absence and autoimmunity. TCRdb's table, derived via immunoSEQ multiplex PCR, lists solely in-frame clones and lacks some. The sample lists around 100,000 clones; about two thirds were seen once. Material for sequencing was pancreas tissue. The receptors originated from a male donor with IPEX syndrome.

The chain is built from TRBV7-8 and TRBJ1-5; 11 bases align to TRBD1. CDR3 length: 17 amino acids. Germline V gene data show CDR1 as SGHVS and CDR2 as FQNEAQ. V gave up 2 bases and J gave up 5 bases; unmatched junction bases: 8. In DNA, the CDR3 is TGTGCCAGCAGCTTACCCCGGACAGGGGGCGCAGATCAGCCCCAGCATTTT. It encodes CASSLPRTGGADQPQHF.

V gene TRBV11-3 combines with J gene TRBJ1-5; no clear D. There are 12 residues in the CDR3. Germline V gene lookup returns CDR1 SGHNT and CDR2 YENEEA. V was shortened by 3 bases and J by 4 bases, with 4 bases between the two germline ends. The CDR3 is CASSLGNQPQHF. As DNA, the CDR3 is TGTGCCAGCAGCTTGGGTAATCAGCCCCAGCATTTT.

The rearrangement uses TRBV9 and TRBJ2-7, with TRBD1 matching over 11 bases. Losses at the gene ends were 4 bases for V and 3 bases for J; bases not matched to a gene: 6. The CDR3 length is 15 residues. Germline CDR1 reads SGDLS; CDR2 reads YYNGEE. The CDR3 protein is CASSPGQGANYEQYF. DNA for the CDR3: TGTGCCAGCAGCCCTGGACAGGGGGCGAACTACGAGCAGTACTTC.

The DNA of the CDR3 is TGTGCCAGCAGTTACTCGCAGGGACACAATGAGCAGTTCTTC. Protein sequence: CASSYSQGHNEQFF. The V gene is TRBV6-5, the J gene TRBJ2-1; TRBD1 or TRBD2 may be the D gene (5 bases each). V lost 0 bases, J lost 5 bases, and 8 bases lay in between. The length of the CDR3 is 14 residues. Germline loops: CDR1 MNHEY, CDR2 SVGAGI.